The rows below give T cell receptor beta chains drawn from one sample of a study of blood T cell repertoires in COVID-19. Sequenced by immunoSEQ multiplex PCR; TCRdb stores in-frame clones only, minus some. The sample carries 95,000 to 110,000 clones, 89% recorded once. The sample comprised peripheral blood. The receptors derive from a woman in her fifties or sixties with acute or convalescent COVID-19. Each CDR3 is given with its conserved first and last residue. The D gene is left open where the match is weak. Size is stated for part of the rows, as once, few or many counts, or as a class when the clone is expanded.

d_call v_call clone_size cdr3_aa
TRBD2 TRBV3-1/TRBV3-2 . CASSGLAGSLDTQYF
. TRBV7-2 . CASSPRSSNEKLFF
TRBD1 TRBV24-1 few CATSGTGVLSSQPQHF
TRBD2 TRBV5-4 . CASSLVGGSSYNEQFF
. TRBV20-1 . CSAWANEQFF
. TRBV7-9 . CASSLVGQGWSYNEQFF
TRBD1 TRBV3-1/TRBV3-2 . CASSRLTGGSEKLFF
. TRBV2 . CAGSQGPNTEAFF
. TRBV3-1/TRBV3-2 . CASSQVQGATEAFF
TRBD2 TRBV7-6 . CASSLWGAGDRETQYF
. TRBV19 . CASSSGTNTEAFF
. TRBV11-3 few CASSLQGMGTEAFF
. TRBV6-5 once CASSYSNGVNQPQHF
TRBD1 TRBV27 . CASRTKQGERTEAFF
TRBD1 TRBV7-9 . CASSSLRGRDRRTDTQYF
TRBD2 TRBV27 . CASSPGTSGYEQYF
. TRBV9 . CASSVGGVGGYTF
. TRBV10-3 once CAISFRGTDTQYF
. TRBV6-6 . CASSPVGASTEAFF
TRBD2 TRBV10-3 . CAISDSGGAGANVLTF
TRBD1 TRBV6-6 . CASSFGQARTPLSF
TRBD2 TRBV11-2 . CASSFPGTSNEQFF
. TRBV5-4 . CASSWDSRGTNYGYTF
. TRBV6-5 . CASKTVPEAFF
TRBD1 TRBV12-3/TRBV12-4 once CASSWTGKAFF
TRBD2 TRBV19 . CASSPLAGVDEQFF
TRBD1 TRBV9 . CASSRGQGSGNTIYF
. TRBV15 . CATSRNNYGYTF
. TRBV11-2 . CASSSAREKLFF
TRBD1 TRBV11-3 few CASSFGTGNTEAFF
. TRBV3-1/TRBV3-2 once CASSQANSPLHF
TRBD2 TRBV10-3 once CAISTLAGGGTQYF
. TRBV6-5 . CASTGATEAFF
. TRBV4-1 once CASSPRQFVPAFF
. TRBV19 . CASSIGTASGNTIYF
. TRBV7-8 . CASSSTGDTQYF
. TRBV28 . CASSLGGSSYNEQFF
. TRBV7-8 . CASSRTGVYNEQFF
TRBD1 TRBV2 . CASSPGTVNQPQHF
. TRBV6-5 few CASTLGAANTEAFF
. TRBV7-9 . CASSSLGSNTEAFF
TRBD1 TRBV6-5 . CASSSGTGPGELFF
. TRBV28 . CASSLGWSVLIDTQYF
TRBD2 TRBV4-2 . CASSQDLSGTPTDTQYF
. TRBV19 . CASSNIPTNYGYTF